One and the same sample provided the 32 T cell receptor beta chains below, sequenced in a study of cytomegalovirus exposure and HLA in healthy donors (TCRdb year 2017). Receptors were amplified or captured by the immunoSEQ multiplex PCR assay. For the multiplex PCR, a mixture combining 60 forward primers for TCR Vbeta segments and 13 reverse primers for TCR Jbeta segments was used. TCRdb stores this immuneACCESS table with in-frame sequences only. Part of the clones is absent; in the studies checked, under half of the shortfall reflects unresolved V genes, and no reason is known for the rest. Recorded for this sample are approximately 140,000 clones; roughly three quarters of them occurred a single time. The biggest ten clones account for about 5.3% of the sample. Sequencing was carried out using PBMCs. The receptors shown here come from a woman between 45 and 60 years old in good health and CMV-seronegative.

This clone has only one observation. This chain connects TRBV27 to TRBJ1-5, with D tentatively TRBD1 (6 bases). The germline CDR1 and CDR2 sequences are MNHEY and SMNVEV (reference sequence). V was pared by 6 bases and J by 7 bases, with 19 bases between. The CDR3 length is 15 residues. The CDR3 DNA reads TGTGCCAGCAGCAGGGGACATGAAAAGGGACAGCCCCAGCATTTT. Translation gives CASSRGHEKGQPQHF.

V gene TRBV7-2 combines with J gene TRBJ1-4; 9 bases agree with TRBD1. V trimming: 4 bases; J trimming: 7 bases; junction bases outside the gene matches: 7. The CDR3 totals 15 residues. Germline V lookup: CDR1 SGHTA, CDR2 FQGNSA. CDR3 sequence reads: CASSSNRGPGEKLFF. CDR3 DNA: TGTGCCAGCAGCTCTAACAGGGGGCCGGGTGAAAAACTGTTTTTT.

This clone was counted once. This sequence joins TRBV15 and TRBJ2-3, with 9 bases identical to TRBD2. Germline values: CDR1 LNHNV, CDR2 YYDKDF (reference sequence). With 1 base clipped from V and 8 bases from J, the junction kept 7 bases outside the gene matches. The CDR3 runs 15 residues. CDR3 coding DNA: TGTGCCACCAGCAGAGTGGATAGCGGGGGAGGTACGCAGTATTTT. This translates into CATSRVDSGGGTQYF.

The genes are TRBV13 and TRBJ2-1, with D possibly matching TRBD2 (5 bases). V lost 3 bases and J lost 6, with 6 bases in between. Per germline, CDR1 PRHDT and CDR2 FYEKMQ (reference sequence). CDR3 length: 12 amino acids. The chain's CDR3 is CASSLTINEQFF. DNA of the CDR3: TGTGCCAGCAGCTTGACTATCAATGAGCAGTTCTTC.

The rearrangement uses TRBV4-1 and TRBJ2-7, with 8 bases matching TRBD1. V lost 8 bases and J lost 3; bases outside the gene matches: 9. Per the germline V gene, CDR1 is MGHRA and CDR2 is YSYEKL. The CDR3 spans 14 residues. CDR3 in DNA: TGCGCCAGCGGACCGAGGACAGGGAGCTACGAGCAGTACTTC. This translates into CASGPRTGSYEQYF.

The rearrangement joins TRBV28 to TRBJ1-4, with D perhaps matching TRBD1 (6 bases). The germline gives CDR1 MDHEN, CDR2 SYDVKM. The ends were cut back, 7 bases at V and 8 bases at J, with 20 bases in the middle. CDR3 length: 15 residues. The CDR3 sequence: CASNSRGGFKEKLFF. The CDR3 DNA reads TGTGCCAGCAACTCAAGGGGGGGGTTCAAGGAAAAACTGTTTTTT.

The chain is built from TRBV28 and TRBJ1-1; possible D gene TRBD1, 6 bases. This CDR3 comprises 13 residues. CDR1 MDHEN and CDR2 SYDVKM come from the germline V gene. Deletions cut 6 bases from V and 1 base from J, with 9 bases between. In DNA form, the CDR3 reads TGTGCCAGCAGAAAGACAGGGAACACTGAAGCTTTCTTT. Its translation: CASRKTGNTEAFF.

V is TRBV4-2 and J is TRBJ2-7, with 8 bases aligning to TRBD2. Germline CDR1 and CDR2: LGHNA and YNFKEQ. J gave up 6 bases and V 0 bases, and 19 bases lay outside the gene matches. The CDR3 covers 19 residues. The CDR3 spells CASSQDPPLGAGATGEQYF. In nucleotides, the CDR3 is TGTGCCAGCAGCCAAGATCCCCCCCTGGGAGCGGGGGCGACTGGCGAGCAGTACTTC.

The chain uses TRBV27 and TRBJ2-3; 10 bases are shared with TRBD2. V gave up 5 bases and J gave up 1 base; unmatched junction bases: 9. The CDR3 has 17 amino acids. Germline V gene lookup returns CDR1 MNHEY and CDR2 SMNVEV (reference sequence). CDR3 sequence: CASSLNLAGGGTDTQYF. For the CDR3, the DNA is TGTGCCAGCAGTCTCAACTTAGCGGGGGGCGGCACAGATACGCAGTATTTT.

The chain is built from TRBV9 and TRBJ1-1; unclear D gene. CDR3 size: 13 residues. Germline loops: CDR1 SGDLS, CDR2 YYNGEE. With 4 bases removed from V and 8 bases from J, the gap between germline ends came to 15 bases. CDR3 in amino acids: CASSPSTGSEAFF. Written as DNA, the CDR3 is TGTGCCAGCAGCCCTTCCACGGGAAGCGAAGCTTTCTTT.

The J gene is TRBJ1-2, the V gene TRBV7-2, with D unclear. With 1 base removed from V and 2 bases from J, the gap between germline ends came to 5 bases. This CDR3 has 13 amino acids. Germline values: CDR1 SGHTA, CDR2 FQGNSA. The CDR3 DNA sequence: TGTGCCAGCAGCTTAGACCAGAACTATGGCTACACCTTC. Translating gives CASSLDQNYGYTF.

The chain has TRBV15 and TRBJ1-1, with 9 bases matching TRBD1. J lost 4 bases, V lost 2 bases, and 17 bases had no gene match. The CDR3 length is 19 residues. Germline assignment: CDR1 LNHNV and CDR2 YYDKDF (reference sequence). CDR3: CATSRLEGTGSLMGTEAFF. The CDR3 region has the DNA TGTGCCACCAGCAGACTTGAGGGGACAGGGAGTTTGATGGGCACTGAAGCTTTCTTT.

This clone was detected a few times. The chain combines TRBV19 with TRBJ1-1, with 7 nucleotides matching TRBD1. The ends lost 10 bases at V and 4 bases at J; junction bases unmatched: 12. From germline, CDR1 is LNHDA and CDR2 SQIVND (reference sequence). The CDR3 length is 14 residues. The CDR3 DNA is TGTGCCACTTTAAGACAGGGATTTTTCACTGAAGCTTTCTTT. It yields the protein CATLRQGFFTEAFF.

The CDR3 nucleotides read TGTGCCAGCAGTTCGGACACGTCGACCGGCGAGCAGTACTTC. Translated: CASSSDTSTGEQYF. V usage is TRBV6-6 and J usage is TRBJ2-7; maybe TRBD1 (5 bases). Trimming left V 4 bases short and J 6 bases short, with 16 bases between. Looked up from germline, CDR1 is MNHNY and CDR2 is SVGAGI (reference sequence). The CDR3 spans 14 residues.

This clone was seen a single time. The rearrangement joins TRBV7-6 to TRBJ2-5, with TRBD1 as a possible D gene (6 bases). The CDR3 extends over 15 amino acids. The V gene lost 5 bases and the J gene lost 5 bases, with 18 bases spanning the gap. Germline CDR1 is SGHVS and CDR2 is FNYEAQ. CDR3 sequence (DNA): TGTGCCAGCAGCATTCGGCAGGGCCAGGGGGAGACCCAGTACTTC. Its protein is CASSIRQGQGETQYF. Combining the CDR3 with reference TRBV7-6 and TRBJ2-5 gives the whole variable domain GAGVSQSPRYKVTKRGQDVALRCDPISGHVSLYWYRQALGQGPEFLTYFNYEAQQDKSGLPNDRFSAERPEGSISTLTIQRTEQRDSAMYRCASSIRQGQGETQYFGPGTRLLVL.

The chain combines TRBV6-5 with TRBJ2-7; D perhaps matches TRBD1 (7 bases). V was shortened by 2 bases and J by 4 bases, with 18 bases between the two germline ends. Per the germline V gene, CDR1 is MNHEY and CDR2 is SVGAGI. There are 16 residues in the CDR3. In nucleotides, the CDR3 is TGTGCCAGCAGTTACGGAAGGAGGGGGCGCGGGTACGAGCAGTACTTC. Protein: CASSYGRRGRGYEQYF.

This chain connects TRBV7-9 to TRBJ2-1, with 7 bases matching TRBD2. The CDR3 consists of 13 residues. The V segment lost 2 bases and the J segment 8 bases; nucleotides outside the gene matches: 3. Germline V gene sequence: CDR1 SEHNR, CDR2 FQNEAQ (reference sequence). The CDR3 reads CASSLTSVDEQFF. The CDR3 nucleotides read TGTGCCAGCAGCTTAACTAGCGTGGATGAGCAGTTCTTC. Looking up the rest from reference TRBV7-9 and TRBJ2-1 gives the full variable domain: DTGVSQNPRHKITKRGQNVTFRCDPISEHNRLYWYRQTLGQGPEFLTYFQNEAQLEKSRLLSDRFSAERPKGSFSTLEIQRTEQGDSAMYLCASSLTSVDEQFFGPGTRLTVL.

A few counts support this clone. The J gene is TRBJ2-2, the V gene TRBV5-1; D may be TRBD2 (6 bases). Germline CDR1 reads SGHRS; CDR2 reads YFSETQ. The V end lost 2 bases, the J end lost 4 bases, and 18 bases lay between the germline ends. The CDR3 has 17 residues. CDR3: CASSLTSFGTSTGELFF. Written as DNA, the CDR3 is TGCGCCAGCAGCTTAACTTCCTTCGGGACTTCCACCGGGGAGCTGTTTTTT.

V gene TRBV9 combines with J gene TRBJ1-1; TRBD1 matches 7 bases. This CDR3 region has 15 residues. J was trimmed by 4 bases and V by 2 bases; bases with no gene match: 8. CDR1 and CDR2 from the germline V gene are SGDLS and YYNGEE. The CDR3 is CASSVTGDWGTEAFF. The CDR3, as DNA: TGTGCCAGCAGCGTCACAGGGGATTGGGGCACTGAAGCTTTCTTT.

This clone occurred a few times. As DNA, the CDR3 is TGTGCCAGCTCAACCGACAGGCCCCCCGGGGAGCTGTTTTTT. The encoded protein is CASSTDRPPGELFF. The chain couples TRBV18 to TRBJ2-2, with D perhaps matching TRBD1 (6 bases). Germline assignment: CDR1 KGHSH and CDR2 LQKENI. This CDR3 contains 14 residues. V was shortened by 5 bases and J by 6 bases, with 13 bases between the two germline ends.

This chain links TRBV9 with TRBJ2-7; no clear D gene. The CDR3 covers 13 residues. Trimming stripped 4 bases from V and 1 base from J, with 9 bases between. Germline V gives CDR1 SGDLS, CDR2 YYNGEE. CDR3 amino acids: CASSPTGSYEQYF. CDR3 coding DNA: TGTGCCAGCAGCCCCACCGGGTCCTACGAGCAGTACTTC.

The chain is built from TRBV2 and TRBJ2-2, with a weak D call TRBD2 (5 bases). The V gene lost 1 base and the J gene lost 3 bases, with 9 bases spanning the gap. Looked up from germline, CDR1 is SNHLY and CDR2 is FYNNEI. This CDR3 spans 15 amino acids. In nucleotides, the CDR3 is TGTGCCAGCAGTGAAGGTCCGAGGGACACCGGGGAGCTGTTTTTT. Protein product: CASSEGPRDTGELFF.

This clone showed up just a few times. The chain couples TRBV7-8 to TRBJ2-7; TRBD1 matches 8 bases. From germline, CDR1 is SGHVS and CDR2 FQNEAQ. CDR3 length equals 13 residues. V was pared by 5 bases and J by 5 bases, with 5 bases of the junction left unmatched. This chain's CDR3 is CASSVRGRDEQYF. The CDR3 region has the DNA TGTGCCAGCAGCGTCAGGGGGCGGGACGAGCAGTACTTC.

CDR3 loop: CASSTGTGVPKDGYTF. CDR3 DNA sequence: TGTGCCAGTAGTACTGGGACAGGGGTACCCAAGGATGGCTACACCTTC. The chain employs TRBV19 and TRBJ1-2; 10 bases line up with TRBD1. Germline CDR1 and CDR2: LNHDA and SQIVND (reference sequence). The V gene end was trimmed by 4 bases and the J gene end by 6 bases; junction bases not matched to a gene: 11. CDR3 length equals 16 residues.

V is TRBV19 and J is TRBJ2-7; TRBD2 agrees at 8 bases. CDR3 length equals 14 residues. The V and J ends lost 8 bases and 2 bases, in that order; junction bases with no gene match: 8. The germline CDR1 and CDR2 sequences are LNHDA and SQIVND (reference sequence). For the CDR3, the DNA is TGTGCCAGTTCCCCCGGGACTAGTCCCTACGAGCAGTACTTC. Translating it yields CASSPGTSPYEQYF.

This clone has more than one count but fewer than ten. The chain employs TRBV4-1 and TRBJ1-1; D ambiguous. The germline V gene has CDR1 MGHRA and CDR2 YSYEKL. V lost 3 bases and J 0 bases, leaving 11 bases between the germline ends. The CDR3 sequence is 15 residues long. CDR3 DNA: TGCGCCAGCAGCCAGCCGACTCGGTTGAACACTGAAGCTTTCTTT. Protein product: CASSQPTRLNTEAFF.

The chain links TRBV29-1 to TRBJ2-3; 7 positions agree with TRBD2. The CDR3 covers 15 residues. CDR1 is SQVTM and CDR2 is ANQGSEA in the germline V gene. The trim removed 6 bases at V and 4 bases at J, leaving 13 bases unmatched. The DNA of the CDR3 is TGCAGCGTGGAGGGTCGGCGGGGGAGCGCAGATACGCAGTATTTT. Translating gives CSVEGRRGSADTQYF.

This clone showed up just once. V usage is TRBV10-1 and J usage is TRBJ1-1; 9 nucleotides align to TRBD1. CDR3 length: 13 residues. J gave up 5 bases and V 6 bases, and 4 bases lay outside the gene matches. CDR1 and CDR2 from the germline V gene are WNHNN and SYGVQD (reference sequence). The CDR3 DNA reads TGCGCCAGCAGAGACAGGGGGTATACTGAAGCTTTCTTT. It translates to CASRDRGYTEAFF.

The chain joins TRBV28 to TRBJ1-2; 7 bases match TRBD1. Trimming cost V 6 bases and J 0 bases; bases outside gene matches: 7. The length of the CDR3 is 15 residues. Germline assignment: CDR1 MDHEN and CDR2 SYDVKM. The CDR3 is CASSRQGGANYGYTF. The CDR3 nucleotides are TGTGCCAGCAGCCGACAGGGTGGAGCTAACTATGGCTACACCTTC.

The chain couples TRBV5-1 to TRBJ1-1; 7 bases fit TRBD1. The J segment lost 0 bases and the V segment lost 4 bases, leaving 9 bases of the junction unmatched. There are 16 residues in the CDR3. CDR1 is SGHRS and CDR2 is YFSETQ in the germline V gene. The CDR3 DNA reads TGCGCCAGCAGCGTCGACAGGGTTACCATGAACACTGAAGCTTTCTTT. Amino acids: CASSVDRVTMNTEAFF.

V usage is TRBV25-1 and J usage is TRBJ1-4; no definite D call. In germline, CDR1 is MGHDK, CDR2 SYGVNS. V lost 7 bases, J lost 5 bases, and 5 bases lay in between. The CDR3 consists of 11 residues. CDR3 in DNA: TGTGCCAGCACCCAAAATGAAAAACTGTTTTTT. Its translation: CASTQNEKLFF.

The chain links TRBV7-6 to TRBJ1-2, with D possibly TRBD1 on 6 matching bases. The CDR3 totals 14 residues. V lost 5 bases to trimming and J lost 5 bases, with 15 bases between them. CDR1 and CDR2 from the germline V gene are SGHVS and FNYEAQ. The CDR3 loop is CASSLVKGGYGYTF. Written as DNA, the CDR3 is TGTGCCAGCAGCCTAGTAAAAGGGGGATATGGCTACACCTTC.